Presented here are 20 T cell receptor beta chains from one specimen sequenced in a study of cytomegalovirus exposure and HLA in healthy donors. Some clones are missing from TCRdb's copy, which holds only in-frame ones; the method was immunoSEQ multiplex PCR. The repertoire holds around 260,000 clones, with 90% as singletons. The source material was PBMCs. Receptors were obtained from a woman in her 30s in good health and CMV-seronegative.

This clone appeared a single time. DNA of the CDR3: TGTGCCAGCAGTGACTGCAGTTTGCTAGCGGGAGTTCCTCAGCACGAGCAGTACTTC. Amino acid sequence: CASSDCSLLAGVPQHEQYF. The chain employs TRBV6-4 and TRBJ2-7; TRBD2 matches 10 bases. Germline values: CDR1 MRHNA, CDR2 SNTAGT. V lost 1 base, J lost 5 bases, and 17 bases stayed unmatched. The CDR3 totals 19 residues.

CDR3 nucleotide sequence: TGCGCCAGCAGCCAAGAGTTGGGGGACACCTTTTCGGGCTACACCTTC. Translation gives CASSQELGDTFSGYTF. This sequence joins TRBV4-3 and TRBJ1-2, with TRBD1 as a possible D gene (6 bases). V was pared by 0 bases and J by 8 bases, with 19 bases between. The germline gives CDR1 LGHNA, CDR2 YSLEER. This CDR3 has 16 amino acids.

The chain is built from TRBV29-1 and TRBJ1-2; the D gene is possibly TRBD1 (6 bases). Germline CDR1 and CDR2: SQVTM and ANQGSEA. Trimming pared 2 bases from V and 4 bases from J, leaving 17 bases between. The CDR3 length is 15 residues. The CDR3: CSVESGQGSPYGYTF. The CDR3 coding sequence is TGCAGCGTTGAAAGCGGGCAGGGGAGCCCCTATGGCTACACCTTC.

The chain joins TRBV7-8 to TRBJ2-2; the match to TRBD2 covers 10 bases. V shed 1 base, J shed 5 bases, and the junction held 10 bases outside the gene matches. The CDR3 totals 18 residues. Germline assignment: CDR1 SGHVS and CDR2 FQNEAQ. The CDR3 is CASSLGFSGRLGTGELFF. For the CDR3, the DNA is TGTGCCAGCAGCTTAGGGTTTAGCGGGAGGTTGGGGACCGGGGAGCTGTTTTTT.

This clone was counted once. The rearrangement joins TRBV19 to TRBJ2-5, with TRBD2 matching 8 bases. Losses at the gene ends were 7 bases for V and 6 bases for J; bases not matched to a gene: 13. CDR1 LNHDA and CDR2 SQIVND come from the germline V gene (reference sequence). The CDR3 consists of 15 residues. The CDR3 loop is CASKGRGGRKKTQYF. The CDR3 DNA sequence: TGTGCCAGTAAGGGTCGGGGCGGGAGGAAAAAGACCCAGTACTTC.

The V call is TRBV14, the J call TRBJ1-1; no definite D call. Trimming took off 6 bases at V and 2 bases at J, with 10 bases between the two ends. This CDR3 comprises 13 residues. Germline V lookup: CDR1 SGHDN, CDR2 FVKESK. The DNA of the CDR3 is TGTGCCAGCAGTCGTAACTTTAACACTGAAGCTTTCTTT. This sequence encodes CASSRNFNTEAFF.

This clone has only one observation. V and J are TRBV25-1 and TRBJ2-7, with a weak D call TRBD2 (5 bases). Trimming pared 0 bases from V and 4 bases from J, leaving 7 bases between. Germline V gives CDR1 MGHDK, CDR2 SYGVNS. CDR3 length equals 13 residues. CDR3 protein: CASSEYGNYEQYF. CDR3 bases: TGTGCCAGCAGTGAATACGGGAATTACGAGCAGTACTTC.

The V and J genes are TRBV27 and TRBJ2-7, with TRBD2 as a possible D gene (7 bases). Trimming pared 5 bases from V and 4 bases from J, leaving 12 bases between. The CDR3 has 13 amino acids. Germline V gene lookup returns CDR1 MNHEY and CDR2 SMNVEV (reference sequence). The CDR3 sequence is CASSRGGVYEQYF. The CDR3 DNA reads as TGTGCCAGCAGTAGGGGGGGGGTATACGAGCAGTACTTC.

The genes are TRBV29-1 and TRBJ2-7; 8 nucleotides agree with TRBD2. The CDR3 is made up of 14 amino acids. Germline CDR1 is SQVTM and CDR2 is ANQGSEA. The CDR3 loop is CSLAGLAGSYEQYF. CDR3 coding DNA: TGCTCTCTTGCAGGACTAGCAGGTTCCTACGAGCAGTACTTC.

The gene calls are TRBV6-6 and TRBJ2-1, with no clear D. The V end lost 2 bases, the J end lost 1 base, and 12 bases lay between the germline ends. Germline assignment: CDR1 MNHNY and CDR2 SVGAGI (reference sequence). The CDR3 totals 16 residues. The CDR3 nucleotides read TGTGCCAGCAGTTACGGGCGTGCGGATTCCTACAATGAGCAGTTCTTC. This encodes CASSYGRADSYNEQFF.

The rearrangement links TRBV11-2 to TRBJ2-3; 9 nucleotides line up with TRBD2. Losses at the gene ends were 0 bases for V and 0 bases for J; bases not matched to a gene: 1. Germline V gene data show CDR1 as SGHAT and CDR2 as FQNNGV. The CDR3 consists of 16 residues. CDR3: CASSLDLAGSTDTQYF. The CDR3 region has the DNA TGTGCCAGCAGCTTAGATCTAGCGGGAAGCACAGATACGCAGTATTTT.

This clone was found once. This chain uses TRBV7-6 with TRBJ1-1; D ambiguous. The V and J ends lost 5 bases and 5 bases respectively, with 12 bases between them. This CDR3 has 13 amino acids. Per germline, CDR1 SGHVS and CDR2 FNYEAQ. The CDR3 DNA reads TGTGCCAGCAGCCCCTCCGGGCGGACTGAAGCTTTCTTT. This codes for CASSPSGRTEAFF.

The V call is TRBV2, the J call TRBJ2-1, with D possibly being TRBD2 (7 bases). V lost 9 bases, J lost 8 bases, and 14 bases lay in between. CDR1 and CDR2 from the germline V gene are SNHLY and FYNNEI. This CDR3 contains 12 residues. The CDR3: CARRGGGDEQFF. CDR3 DNA sequence: TGTGCCAGACGGGGCGGGGGCGATGAGCAGTTCTTC.

The chain links TRBV2 to TRBJ2-7, with TRBD2 identical over 14 bases. The germline gives CDR1 SNHLY, CDR2 FYNNEI. V shed 6 bases and J 5 bases; nucleotides not matched to a gene: 6. This CDR3 region has 15 residues. Written as DNA, the CDR3 is TGTGCCAGCAGAGTACTGGGACTAGCGGGAGACGAGCAGTACTTC. Translating gives CASRVLGLAGDEQYF.

V is TRBV7-2 and J is TRBJ1-5; D is undetermined. This CDR3 is 14 amino acids long. The ends were cut back, 0 bases at V and 4 bases at J, with 7 bases in the middle. Germline V gives CDR1 SGHTA, CDR2 FQGNSA. CDR3 region: CASSLAMGNQPQHF. Written as DNA, the CDR3 is TGTGCCAGCAGCTTAGCGATGGGAAATCAGCCCCAGCATTTT.

This rearrangement joins TRBV19 to TRBJ1-2, with TRBD1 matching over 7 bases. Trimming at V came to 5 bases and at J to 3 bases, leaving 3 bases not matched to a gene. The CDR3 totals 13 residues. Germline V gene lookup returns CDR1 LNHDA and CDR2 SQIVND (reference sequence). CDR3 in DNA: TGTGCCAGTAGTCCAGACAGGGACTATGGCTACACCTTC. This gives the protein CASSPDRDYGYTF.

This chain connects TRBV7-9 to TRBJ1-3, with D unclear. The CDR3 totals 14 residues. Trimming cost V 7 bases and J 6 bases, with 16 bases left between them. The germline gives CDR1 SEHNR, CDR2 FQNEAQ (reference sequence). CDR3 nucleotide sequence: TGTGCCAGCATACTAGCTGCAGGCCAAAACACCATATATTTT. As protein: CASILAAGQNTIYF. Drawing the rest from reference TRBV7-9 and TRBJ1-3, the complete variable domain is DTGVSQNPRHKITKRGQNVTFRCDPISEHNRLYWYRQTLGQGPEFLTYFQNEAQLEKSRLLSDRFSAERPKGSFSTLEIQRTEQGDSAMYLCASILAAGQNTIYFGEGSWLTVV.

The rearrangement joins TRBV5-1 to TRBJ2-1, with D perhaps TRBD2 (5 bases). V was clipped by 5 bases and J by 0 bases, with 18 bases between them. The germline gives CDR1 SGHRS, CDR2 YFSETQ. The CDR3 is made up of 17 amino acids. The CDR3 reads CASSGESARSSYNEQFF. The DNA of the CDR3 is TGCGCCAGCAGTGGGGAGTCGGCGAGAAGCTCCTACAATGAGCAGTTCTTC.

DNA for the CDR3: TGTGCCAGCTCACCAGCTCTAGCGGGAGGTTCCGGGGAGCTGTTTTTT. The encoded protein is CASSPALAGGSGELFF. V gene TRBV18 combines with J gene TRBJ2-2, with 11 bases aligning to TRBD2. The CDR3 has 16 amino acids. From germline, CDR1 is KGHSH and CDR2 LQKENI. The V and J ends lost 2 bases and 6 bases, in that order; junction bases with no gene match: 5. The variable domain in full, with the rest retrieved from reference TRBV18 and TRBJ2-2, is NAGVMQNPRHLVRRRGQEARLRCSPMKGHSHVYWYRQLPEEGLKFMVYLQKENIIDESGMPKERFSAEFPKEGPSILRIQQVVRGDSAAYFCASSPALAGGSGELFFGEGSRLTVL.

The chain carries TRBV11-3 and TRBJ2-7; tentatively, D is TRBD2 (5 bases). Trimming took off 2 bases at V and 6 bases at J, with 11 bases between the two ends. The CDR3 loop spans 13 amino acids. Germline lookup yields CDR1 SGHNT and CDR2 YENEEA. The CDR3 protein is CASSLNGNSEQYF. The CDR3 DNA follows: TGTGCCAGCAGCTTAAACGGGAATAGCGAGCAGTACTTC.